These T cell receptor beta chains were read from a single sample in a study of vaccination and CD4 T cells after COVID-19. TCRdb reprocessed the PCR reads with MiXCR, giving one entry per CDR3 protein. Seen here are fewer than 12,000 distinct CDR3 sequences, 50% to 60% observed once, and the top ten hold approximately 20%. The antigens these receptors bind are not known. Sequencing was done on a sample of CD4+ T cells from blood, cultured in vitro. All receptors derive from a human donor who had recovered from COVID-19. The CDR3 runs from the conserved cysteine through the conserved F or W. Each record gives: CDR3 protein, J gene, clone size, V gene. Some rows mark clone size as missing; the rest say once, few, many or name a class of expanded clone.

CSAIPGQGNTEAFF TRBJ1-1 NA TRBV20-1
CASSLHDRDTQYF TRBJ2-3 NA TRBV18
CASSLTPLDEAF TRBJ1-2 NA TRBV7-9
CAWSPLTGSYGYTF TRBJ1-2 NA TRBV30
CASSWGGQGWNSPLHF TRBJ1-6 NA TRBV7-2
CASSQDTANYGYTF TRBJ1-2 few TRBV4-2
CASSIILPRNGVSNYGYTF TRBJ1-2 few TRBV19
CASSPPGSGPEAFF TRBJ1-1 once TRBV27
CASSIQRGTGELFF TRBJ2-2 NA TRBV19
CASTPLGQGLRGISPLHF TRBJ1-6 NA TRBV10-2
CASSPGLAGGGDEQFF TRBJ2-1 NA TRBV4-1
CASSIPRHRDPYGYTF TRBJ1-2 NA TRBV19
CASSLARENYGYTF TRBJ1-2 NA TRBV5-4
CASTKGSPYGYTF TRBJ1-2 few TRBV19
CASSPRDRGTQETQYF TRBJ2-5 NA TRBV7-9
CASSEWSGNQPQHF TRBJ1-5 few TRBV6-1
CASSQEAAGGPRTQYF TRBJ2-3 few TRBV4-3
CASRPGYNQPQHF TRBJ1-5 NA TRBV2
CASSGTQGVANYGYTF TRBJ1-2 NA TRBV2
CASKRTGGGIMNTEAFF TRBJ1-1 few TRBV6-1
CASTPGRGYTEAFF TRBJ1-1 NA TRBV6-1
CASSLGTLGSGETQYF TRBJ2-5 NA TRBV6-1
CASSPGDRGNTEAFF TRBJ1-1 few TRBV7-9
CASSQEGGAPSGELFF TRBJ2-2 NA TRBV4-1
CASTIAGAGFRGEQFF TRBJ2-1 NA TRBV6-1
CASSSPRGRLNTGELFF TRBJ2-2 NA TRBV7-9
CATGTGNSYEQYF TRBJ2-7 NA TRBV2
CSARDPRGGGSKAEQYF TRBJ2-7 NA TRBV20-1
CASSPQVGEAFF TRBJ1-1 NA TRBV6-1
CAWNRRINTEAFF TRBJ1-1 NA TRBV30
CASSLTQGSSYGYTF TRBJ1-2 NA TRBV7-2
CASSELAGIQETQYF TRBJ2-5 NA TRBV19
CSARVGRPSYEQYF TRBJ2-7 once TRBV20-1
CASSIGGPREQYF TRBJ2-7 once TRBV19
CATSRSGGVQETQYF TRBJ2-5 few TRBV15
CASSVDRGDSPLHF TRBJ1-6 NA TRBV9
CASSVVRGGEQYF TRBJ2-7 NA TRBV5-6
CASSSQGAYEQYF TRBJ2-7 NA TRBV6-5
CASSLSPKETQYF TRBJ2-5 NA TRBV11-2
CASSRTGDYGYTF TRBJ1-2 NA TRBV10-1
CASGQFMTTRNGYTF TRBJ1-2 NA TRBV4-3
CAWSTPGRTLRRTYEQYF TRBJ2-7 NA TRBV30
CAWLHKSSYNSPLHF TRBJ1-6 once TRBV30
CASSFNANWNTEAFF TRBJ1-1 few TRBV27
CASSPRDSIYYGYTF TRBJ1-2 few TRBV27
CASSLQGANTGELFF TRBJ2-2 NA TRBV11-2
CATSRPRGDTQYF TRBJ2-3 NA TRBV15
CASRRVGQPQHF TRBJ1-5 few TRBV2
CASHSGANVLTF TRBJ2-6 NA TRBV7-2